Listed here are 9 T cell receptor beta chains from one sample, sequenced in a study of T cell responses to AZD1222 COVID-19 vaccine. Clones were sequenced by immunoSEQ multiplex PCR, and TCRdb holds only the in-frame ones, with some missing. In the table there are some 90,000 clones, approximately 91% of which are singletons. The sequences come from peripheral blood, collected on day 0 of AZD1222 vaccination. Receptor source: an adult in good health.

The rearrangement links TRBV12-3 or TRBV12-4 to TRBJ2-7; D may be TRBD1 or TRBD2 (6 bases each). The CDR3 is 12 amino acids. The V end lost 8 bases, the J end lost 3 bases, and 11 bases lay between the germline ends. The CDR3: CASGGGIYEQYF. The CDR3 nucleotides read TGTGCCAGCGGAGGGGGAATCTACGAGCAGTACTTC.

This clone was seen just once. The rearrangement uses TRBV5-6 and TRBJ1-2, with D possibly TRBD1 on 6 matching bases. CDR3 length: 15 residues. Trimming removed 2 bases from V and 4 bases from J, with 15 bases in between. The germline V gene has CDR1 SGHDT and CDR2 YYEEEE. CDR3 coding DNA: TGTGCCAGCAGCTTCTCATCTGAGGGGGTCTATGGCTACACCTTC. Protein product: CASSFSSEGVYGYTF.

This rearrangement joins TRBV14 to TRBJ2-1; D not resolved. CDR3 size: 12 residues. Germline V gene sequence: CDR1 SGHDN, CDR2 FVKESK. V was trimmed by 4 bases and J by 6 bases, leaving 7 bases between them. The CDR3: CASSRDSNEQFF. The CDR3 coding sequence is TGTGCCAGCAGCCGAGATAGCAATGAGCAGTTCTTC.

The chain is built from TRBV18 and TRBJ1-2; D possibly corresponds to TRBD1 (5 bases). The CDR3 extends over 14 amino acids. Germline V gives CDR1 KGHSH, CDR2 LQKENI. The V end lost 3 bases, the J end lost 6 bases, and 14 bases lay between the germline ends. Here the CDR3 reads CASSPSPSGDGYTF. The CDR3 coding sequence is TGTGCCAGCTCACCGTCCCCGTCGGGGGATGGCTACACCTTC.

This rearrangement joins TRBV21-1 to TRBJ1-6. TRBV21-1 is termed a pseudogene. The CDR3 runs 17 residues. The CDR3 nucleotides are TGTGCCAACCTCGCGCGGGGGGGCCGCTCCTATAATTCACCCCTCCACTTT. Its translation is CANLARGGRSYNSPLHF.

The chain is built from TRBV20-1 and TRBJ1-1, with a tentative D call TRBD1 (5 bases). CDR1 is DFQATT, CDR2 SNEGSKA, per germline (reference sequence). The CDR3 totals 11 residues. The V end was cut by 7 bases, the J end by 11 bases, with 17 bases between. The DNA for the CDR3 is TGCAGTGTCCCTCTAGGGGCTGGGGCTTTCTTT. Its translation is CSVPLGAGAFF.

V usage is TRBV18 and J usage is TRBJ1-2; 8 bases align to TRBD1. Germline V CDR1 and CDR2: KGHSH, LQKENI. V was pared by 6 bases and J by 4 bases, with 7 bases of the junction left unmatched. The CDR3 sequence is 14 residues long. For the CDR3, the DNA is TGTGCCAGCTCGTTGGACAGGGCCCTCTATGGCTACACCTTC. Its protein is CASSLDRALYGYTF.

This clone has just one count. V is TRBV9 and J is TRBJ2-2, with 7 nucleotides matching TRBD1. V shed 6 bases, J shed 6 bases, and the junction held 14 bases outside the gene matches. The CDR3 has 16 residues. Germline loops: CDR1 SGDLS, CDR2 YYNGEE. CDR3 protein: CASTPLLVGTAGELFF. As DNA, the CDR3 is TGTGCCAGCACCCCCCTGCTTGTGGGGACAGCCGGGGAGCTGTTTTTT.

This sequence joins TRBV27 and TRBJ2-1; 10 bases fit TRBD1. Germline loops: CDR1 MNHEY, CDR2 SMNVEV (reference sequence). The CDR3 covers 15 residues. The V gene end was trimmed by 3 bases and the J gene end by 5 bases; junction bases not matched to a gene: 4. CDR3 sequence reads: CASSFYGTGDNEQFF. The CDR3, as DNA: TGTGCCAGCAGTTTTTACGGGACAGGGGACAATGAGCAGTTCTTC.